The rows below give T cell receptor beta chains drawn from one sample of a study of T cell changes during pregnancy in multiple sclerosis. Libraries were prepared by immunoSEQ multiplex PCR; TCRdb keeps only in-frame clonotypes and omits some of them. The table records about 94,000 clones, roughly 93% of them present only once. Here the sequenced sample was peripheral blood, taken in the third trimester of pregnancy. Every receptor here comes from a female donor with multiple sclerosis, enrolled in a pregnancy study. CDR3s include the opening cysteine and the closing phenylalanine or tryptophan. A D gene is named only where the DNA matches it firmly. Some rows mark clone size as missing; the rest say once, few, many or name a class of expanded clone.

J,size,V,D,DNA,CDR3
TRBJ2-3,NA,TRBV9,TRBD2,TGTGCCAGCAGCCAGGAAACTAGCGGGAGCACGAATACGCAGTATTTT,CASSQETSGSTNTQYF
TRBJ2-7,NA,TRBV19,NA,TGTGCCAGTAGTAGGAGCGGATTGAGGGCCTACGAGCAGTACTTC,CASSRSGLRAYEQYF
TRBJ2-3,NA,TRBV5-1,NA,TGCGCCAGCAGCCTCGGGGATACGCAGTATTTT,CASSLGDTQYF
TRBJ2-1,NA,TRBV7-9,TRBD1,TGTGCCAGCAGCTTAGTTGGGGGACAGGGGAACAATGAGCAGTTCTTC,CASSLVGGQGNNEQFF
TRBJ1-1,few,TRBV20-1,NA,TGCAGTGCCTCCGACACTGAAGCTTTCTTT,CSASDTEAFF
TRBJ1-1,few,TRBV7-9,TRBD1,TGTGCCAGCAGCTTAGAACAGGGGGGAGATACTGAAGCTTTCTTT,CASSLEQGGDTEAFF
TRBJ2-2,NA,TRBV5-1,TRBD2,TGCGCCAGCAGAGCCGGGACTAGCGGGAAAGAGGGCGGGGAGCTGTTTTTT,CASRAGTSGKEGGELFF
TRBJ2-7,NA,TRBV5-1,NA,TGCGCCAGCGGTAAGGGGGACAACCGCTACGAGCAGTACTTC,CASGKGDNRYEQYF
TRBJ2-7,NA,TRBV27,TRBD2,TGTGCCAGCAGGCTAGCGGGCCCGTACGAGCAGTACTTC,CASRLAGPYEQYF
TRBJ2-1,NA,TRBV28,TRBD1,TGTGCCAGCAGTTTAAGTGGGACAGGGGTTGAGCAGTTCTTC,CASSLSGTGVEQFF
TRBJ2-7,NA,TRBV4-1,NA,TGCGCCAGCAGCCAAGACACAACAGGGAGCTCCTACGAGCAGTACTTC,CASSQDTTGSSYEQYF
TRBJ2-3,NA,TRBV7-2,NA,TGTGCCAGCAGCCTCGACTATGGTACGCAGTATTTT,CASSLDYGTQYF
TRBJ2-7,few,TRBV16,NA,TGTGCCAGCAACCTACGCCAGGGATCCTACGAGCAGTACTTC,CASNLRQGSYEQYF
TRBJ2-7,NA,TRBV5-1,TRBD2,TGCGCCAGCAGCTTGGGAGCGGGATCGGGGGAGCAGTACTTC,CASSLGAGSGEQYF
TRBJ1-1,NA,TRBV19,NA,TGTGCCAGTAGTGCTGGGCGGGCCGGCACTGAAGCTTTCTTT,CASSAGRAGTEAFF
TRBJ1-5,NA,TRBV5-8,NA,TGTGCCAGCAGCTTGAGGGACTTTAGCAATCAGCCCCAGCATTTT,CASSLRDFSNQPQHF
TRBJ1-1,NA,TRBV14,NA,TGTGCCAGCAGCCAAGTTCTAAGGGGAAACACTGAAGCTTTCTTT,CASSQVLRGNTEAFF
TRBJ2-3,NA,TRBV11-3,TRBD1,TGTGCCAGCAGCTTAGGGCGCCCGGGACAGGGACCAGATACGCAGTATTTT,CASSLGRPGQGPDTQYF
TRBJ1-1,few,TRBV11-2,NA,TGTGCCAGCAGCTTAAGGCACAGAACTGAAGCTTTCTTT,CASSLRHRTEAFF
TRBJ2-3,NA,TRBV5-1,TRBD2,TGCGCCAGCAGCTTGGCTGTAGCGGGAGCAGATACGCAGTATTTT,CASSLAVAGADTQYF
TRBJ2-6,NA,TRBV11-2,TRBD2,TGTGCCAGCAGCTTACCCCGGGGGGGCGCTGGGGCCAACGTCCTGACTTTC,CASSLPRGGAGANVLTF
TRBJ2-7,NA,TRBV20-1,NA,TGCAGTGCTAGATTATCCTACGAGCAGTACTTC,CSARLSYEQYF
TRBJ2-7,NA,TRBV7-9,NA,TGTGTGACTGGCAAAGAAGCTACCTACGAGCAGTACTTC,CVTGKEATYEQYF
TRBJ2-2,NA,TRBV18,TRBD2,TGTGCCAGCTCACCACCTAGCGGGACTAGCATAAACACCGGGGAGCTGTTTTTT,CASSPPSGTSINTGELFF
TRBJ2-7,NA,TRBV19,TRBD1,TGTGCCAGTAGTATGGTCACAGGGGGCGAGCAGTACTTC,CASSMVTGGEQYF
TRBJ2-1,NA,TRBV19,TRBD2,TGTGCCAGTAGTACCCAGACTAGCGGGAGGGCCGATGAGCAGTTCTTC,CASSTQTSGRADEQFF
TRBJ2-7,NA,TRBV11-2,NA,TGTGCCAGCAGCTTAGATGCCCCTGTCTATTACGAGCAGTACTTC,CASSLDAPVYYEQYF
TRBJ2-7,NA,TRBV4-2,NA,TGTGCCAGCAGCCAAGCAGGTACTTACGAGCAGTACTTC,CASSQAGTYEQYF
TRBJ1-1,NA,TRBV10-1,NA,TGCGCCAGCAGTGAGGGTTTGCGGGGGCCCCGGGGGAACACTGAAGCTTTCTTT,CASSEGLRGPRGNTEAFF